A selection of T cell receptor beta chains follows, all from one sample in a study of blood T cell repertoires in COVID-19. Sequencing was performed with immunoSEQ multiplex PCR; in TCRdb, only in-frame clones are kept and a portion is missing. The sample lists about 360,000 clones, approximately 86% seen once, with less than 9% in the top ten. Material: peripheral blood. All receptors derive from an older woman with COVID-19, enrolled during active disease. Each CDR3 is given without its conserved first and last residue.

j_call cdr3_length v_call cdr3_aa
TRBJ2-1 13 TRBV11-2 ASSTGTISYNEQF
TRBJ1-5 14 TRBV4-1 ASSQDIGQPRVPQH
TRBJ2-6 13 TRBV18 ASSPGDSGANVLT
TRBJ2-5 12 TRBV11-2 ASTQAGSQETQY
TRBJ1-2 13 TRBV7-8 ASSLVGGPGEGYT
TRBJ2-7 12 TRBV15 ATSRDLAVYEQY
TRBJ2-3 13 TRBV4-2 ASSQDTLGEDTQY
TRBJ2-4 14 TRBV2 ASSVPGGLHKNIQY
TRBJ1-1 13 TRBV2 VSTKGDWMNTEAF
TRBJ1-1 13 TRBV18 ASSYYTGVGTEAF
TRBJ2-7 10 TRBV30 AWSSGQGSWY
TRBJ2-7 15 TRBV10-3 AISESEGGQGFDEQY
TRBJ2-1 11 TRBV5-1 ASSSVGGNEQF
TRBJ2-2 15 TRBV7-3 ASSDGIQRGAHGELF
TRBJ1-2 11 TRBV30 AWSGQSNYGYT
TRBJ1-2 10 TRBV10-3 AIRGQGYGYT
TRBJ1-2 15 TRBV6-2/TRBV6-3 ASSYSIRTGSHGSYT
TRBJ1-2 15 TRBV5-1 ASSGSRDRGPGYGYT
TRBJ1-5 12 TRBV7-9 ASSFLDSNQPQH
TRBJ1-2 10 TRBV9 ASSAWDSGYT
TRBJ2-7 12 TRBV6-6 ASRKSRMAYEQY
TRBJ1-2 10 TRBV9 ASSAPGYGYT
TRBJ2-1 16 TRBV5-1 ASSSLPRGTSGGYEQF
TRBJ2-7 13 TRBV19 ASTPPGRGDLEQY
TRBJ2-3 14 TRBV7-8 ASSLGRPHREYTQY
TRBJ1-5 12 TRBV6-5 ASSYSVLGQPQH
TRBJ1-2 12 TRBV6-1 ASSEATGAYGYT
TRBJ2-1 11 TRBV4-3 ASSQDYYNEQF
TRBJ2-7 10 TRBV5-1 ASSLDRLEQY
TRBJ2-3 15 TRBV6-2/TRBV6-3 ASSYPRQGVGTDTQY
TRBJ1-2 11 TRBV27 ASGRLMDYGYT
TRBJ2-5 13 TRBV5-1 ASSAAGQSQETQY
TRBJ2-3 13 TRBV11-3 ASSTSGGLTDTQY
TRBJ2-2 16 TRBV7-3 ASSLRLAGGLRAGELF
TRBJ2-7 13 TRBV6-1 ASSEMGGTRYEQY
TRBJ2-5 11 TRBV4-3 ASSPLFGETQY
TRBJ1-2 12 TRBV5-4 ASSQGHPSYGYT
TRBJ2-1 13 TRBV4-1 ASTSLPSSYNEQF
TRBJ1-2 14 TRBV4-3 ASSQETGVSGYGYT
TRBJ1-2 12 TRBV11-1 ASSFTGASDGYT
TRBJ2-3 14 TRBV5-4 ASSPLAGGNTDTQY
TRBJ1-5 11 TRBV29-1 SVGQGRNQPQH
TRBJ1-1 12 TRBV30 AWRLLDRASQTF
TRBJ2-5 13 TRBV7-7 ASSPYAHRVETQY
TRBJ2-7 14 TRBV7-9 ASSHRVAGEGNEQY
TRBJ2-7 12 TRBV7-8 ASSLSGLRGEQY
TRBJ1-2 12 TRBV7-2 ASSLGGQLYGYT
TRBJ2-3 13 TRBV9 ASNPTGNEADTQY
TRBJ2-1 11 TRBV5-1 ASSGTDYNEQF
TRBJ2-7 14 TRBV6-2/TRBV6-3 ASSRIRTSGEYEQY
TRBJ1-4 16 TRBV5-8 ASSLFKAARVDSEKLF
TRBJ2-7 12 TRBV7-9 ASSSSGFIYEQY
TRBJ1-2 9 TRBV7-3 ASSPGRGYT
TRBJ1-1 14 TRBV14 ASSQTGDEVGTEAF
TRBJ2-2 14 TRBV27 ASASLGGALTGELF